This section outlines one T cell receptor (beta chain) sequence together with its context. The data originate from a study of T cells in Graves' hyperthyroidism and ophthalmopathy. The CDR3 contains 17 residues. CDR1 is LNHNV and CDR2 is YYDKDF in the germline V gene (reference sequence). With V trimmed by 5 bases and J by 8 bases, 16 bases remained unmatched. There were TCR beta CDR3 regions amplified from RNA transcripts. HTBI primers were used for first-round RT-PCR of the TCR CDR3. TCRdb re-called the multiplex PCR reads through MiXCR, storing one row per CDR3 protein. The table records 500,000 to 550,000 distinct CDR3 sequences, around 20% of them present only once.

Sequencing was done on a sample of blood. The receptor comes from a man aged 35-49 years with Graves' ophthalmopathy. The V gene is TRBV15, the J gene TRBJ2-4; 9 nucleotides line up with TRBD1. Here the CDR3 DNA reads TGTGCCACCAGCCTCCTGGTGGGACAGGGAGGTGGGGACATTCAGTACTTC. This gives the protein CATSLLVGQGGGDIQYF.